This is a list of T cell receptor beta chains from one sample in a study of T cells in Graves' hyperthyroidism and ophthalmopathy. TCRdb itself ran the multiplex PCR reads through MiXCR, one entry per CDR3 protein. Of about 250,000 distinct CDR3 sequences in the sample, roughly 20% were seen once. Sequences were obtained from blood. The receptors originated from a man aged 30 to 45 with Graves' ophthalmopathy. Each CDR3 is given with its conserved first and last residue. The D gene is left open where the match is weak. Clone size appears in some rows only: once, few, many, or a class for an expanded clone.

v_call	j_call	d_call	clone_size	cdr3_nt	cdr3_aa
TRBV13	TRBJ1-2	.	.	TGTGCCAGCAGCCCTTGGGCAGGGGCCACCCTAGGTGGCTACACCTTC	CASSPWAGATLGGYTF
TRBV20-1	TRBJ2-5	.	many	TGCAGTGCTACCGGGTACAGGGCAAGTGAGACCCAGTACTTC	CSATGYRASETQYF
TRBV5-1	TRBJ1-5	.	many	TGCGCCAGCAGCTCTACAGGTAGCAATCAGCCCCAGCATTTT	CASSSTGSNQPQHF
TRBV20-1	TRBJ2-7	.	.	TGCAGTGCTTCTAAACTCAGGGCCGGAGCCGAGCAGTACTTC	CSASKLRAGAEQYF
TRBV11-1	TRBJ1-1	.	many	TGTGCCAGCAGCCGCGCCGGGACACAGAGGAACACTGAAGCTTTCTTT	CASSRAGTQRNTEAFF
TRBV28	TRBJ2-5	.	few	TGTGCCAGCAGACGCCCGGGGCAAGAGACCCAGTACTTC	CASRRPGQETQYF
TRBV24-1	TRBJ2-1	.	.	TGTGCCACCAGTCCCCAAGGTAGCTTATACAATGAGCAGTTCTTC	CATSPQGSLYNEQFF
TRBV24-1	TRBJ2-1	.	.	TGTGCCACCAGTGACAGGACAGTTAACAATGAGCAGTTCTTC	CATSDRTVNNEQFF
TRBV3-1	TRBJ1-5	.	many	TGTGCCAGCAGCCAAGCCGATAGCAATCAGCCCCAGCATTTT	CASSQADSNQPQHF
TRBV20-1	TRBJ2-2	.	few	TGCAGTGCTAGACCCCAGGGGCGCGTTGCCGGGGAGCTGTTTTTT	CSARPQGRVAGELFF
TRBV6-6	TRBJ2-2	.	.	TGTGCCAGCAGTTACCCCAGGGCCGGGGAGCTGTTTTTT	CASSYPRAGELFF
TRBV6-2/TRBV6-3	TRBJ1-5	.	few	TGTGCCAGCAGTTCCCGGGCGGGGGCGAGCAATCAGCCCCAGCATTTT	CASSSRAGASNQPQHF
TRBV12-5	TRBJ1-3	.	.	TGTGCTAGTGGCACTCAGGTTCTCTCTGGAAACACCATATATTTT	CASGTQVLSGNTIYF
TRBV7-8	TRBJ2-1	.	many	TGTGCCAGCAGCCGCCGAGGGGAAGCGGATGAGCAGTTCTTC	CASSRRGEADEQFF
TRBV4-1	TRBJ2-5	TRBD2	.	TGCGCCAGCAGCCAAGGCCCAGCGGGGAGGGAGGAAGAGACCCAGTACTTC	CASSQGPAGREEETQYF
TRBV5-1	TRBJ2-5	.	.	TGCGCCAGCAGCCGACAGGACGGGGGGCAAGAGACCCAGTACTTC	CASSRQDGGQETQYF
TRBV6-1	TRBJ2-2	.	few	TGTGCCAGCACCGACCACAACACCGGGGAGCTGTTTTTT	CASTDHNTGELFF
TRBV27	TRBJ2-3	TRBD1	few	TGTGCCAGCAGTTCCATACAGGGGGCAACTACAGATACGCAGTATTTT	CASSSIQGATTDTQYF
TRBV11-2	TRBJ2-1	.	many	TGTGCCAGCAGCCCACCTGGCACCGGCTCGAGCTCCTACAATGAGCAGTTCTTC	CASSPPGTGSSSYNEQFF
TRBV2	TRBJ1-4	.	.	TGTGCCAGCAGTGAAGCTCAGTGGGCAGGGCGTCAGACTAATGAAAAACTGTTTTTT	CASSEAQWAGRQTNEKLFF
TRBV27	TRBJ2-1	TRBD2	many	TGTGCCAGCAGTCCGACTAGCTTTTGGGGGGATGAGCAGTTCTTC	CASSPTSFWGDEQFF
TRBV6-2/TRBV6-3	TRBJ1-5	.	.	TGTGCCAGCAGCCCGACCGAGGGACAGCCCCAGCATTTT	CASSPTEGQPQHF
TRBV11-2	TRBJ2-1	TRBD2	few	TGTGCCAGCAGCTCGCCGACTAGCGCCTCCTACAATGAGCAGTTCTTC	CASSSPTSASYNEQFF
TRBV12-3/TRBV12-4	TRBJ1-3	.	once	TGTGCCAGCAAAAGGGTGGGGGGAGGGGGGAGCTCTGGAAACACCATATATTTT	CASKRVGGGGSSGNTIYF
TRBV7-9	TRBJ2-5	.	.	TGTGCCAGCACAAATATCGTAAAGGGCCAAGAGACCCAGTACTTC	CASTNIVKGQETQYF
TRBV2	TRBJ2-4	.	many	TGTGCCAGCAGTGTTTTGGCAGGGCCAGCCAAAAACATTCAGTACTTC	CASSVLAGPAKNIQYF
TRBV7-8	TRBJ1-5	.	many	TGTGCCAGCAGCTTAGGACAGAATAGCAATCAGCCCCAGCATTTT	CASSLGQNSNQPQHF
TRBV5-1	TRBJ2-3	.	few	TGCGCCAGCAGCTTAAGTATTCCCGCAGATACGCAGTATTTT	CASSLSIPADTQYF
TRBV20-1	TRBJ2-1	TRBD1	once	TGCAGTGCTAGAGACGCCCCCGGGACAGGGAGAAATGAGCAGTTCTTC	CSARDAPGTGRNEQFF
TRBV6-5	TRBJ1-6	.	few	TGTGCCAGCAGTTCTTCATCAACGCGAGCTAGCCGTTCCCTCCACTTT	CASSSSSTRASRSLHF
TRBV5-6	TRBJ2-2	TRBD1	many	TGTGCCAGCAGCTTGGTCGACAGGGGGATCGGGGAGCTGTTTTTT	CASSLVDRGIGELFF
TRBV7-2	TRBJ1-6	.	.	TGTGCCAGCAGCCACTATAATTCACCCCTCCACTTT	CASSHYNSPLHF
TRBV6-1	TRBJ1-1	.	few	TGTGCCAGCAGTTACCGGGACGCGGACCGTCGCAACGCTGAAGCTTTCTTT	CASSYRDADRRNAEAFF
TRBV7-2	TRBJ2-1	.	.	TGTGCCAGCACCTCGACTCCCGGCAATGAGCAGTTCTTC	CASTSTPGNEQFF
TRBV19	TRBJ2-1	.	.	TGTGCCAGTAGTCGGAGACAGAATAATAATGAGCAGTTCTTC	CASSRRQNNNEQFF
TRBV9	TRBJ2-2	TRBD1	.	TGTGCCAGCAGCGGACAGGGTTTGGTCGGCGGGGAGCTGTTTTTT	CASSGQGLVGGELFF
TRBV2	TRBJ1-5	.	.	TGTGCCAGCAGTGGGGCCGAACGTACTCAGCCCCAGCATTTT	CASSGAERTQPQHF
TRBV7-8	TRBJ1-5	.	many	TGTGCCAGCAGCTTAGGACAGCCGGGGGTCGGTCAGCCCCAGCATTTT	CASSLGQPGVGQPQHF
TRBV11-3	TRBJ2-2	.	few	TGTGCCAGCAGCCCCGCAGGCGGGATAAACACCGGGGAGCTGTTTTTT	CASSPAGGINTGELFF
TRBV9	TRBJ2-7	TRBD2	many	TGTGCCAGCAGCCTTACTAGCGGCGCAGCCTACGAGCAGTACTTC	CASSLTSGAAYEQYF
TRBV20-1	TRBJ2-4	.	many	TGCAGTGTCTTCGGGCCCGCCAAAAACATTCAGTACTTC	CSVFGPAKNIQYF
TRBV29-1	TRBJ2-7	.	few	TGCAGCGTTGTGGTGGGCTTGGTTGAGCAGTACTTC	CSVVVGLVEQYF
TRBV6-1	TRBJ2-7	.	many	TGTGCCAGCAGTTTAGTAGCAGGGCGAGGCGAGCAGTACTTC	CASSLVAGRGEQYF
TRBV5-4	TRBJ2-3	.	few	TGTGCCAGCAGGGGGACCGCCAGCACAGATACGCAGTATTTT	CASRGTASTDTQYF
TRBV15	TRBJ2-1	TRBD2	.	TGTGCCACCGGGTTACTACTAGCGGTTGGAGGGGCCGGGGAGCATGAGCAGTTCTTC	CATGLLLAVGGAGEHEQFF
TRBV28	TRBJ2-3	TRBD2	.	TGTGCCAGCAGTTTAACCAGCGGGAGGGCTGGAGATACGCAGTATTTT	CASSLTSGRAGDTQYF
TRBV2	TRBJ2-7	TRBD2	.	TGTGCCAGCAGGACCGGACTAGCGGCCTACGAGCAGTACTTC	CASRTGLAAYEQYF
TRBV5-1	TRBJ1-1	TRBD1	.	TGCGCCAGCAGCAGCGGACAGGGGTCGAACACTGAAGCTTTCTTT	CASSSGQGSNTEAFF
TRBV27	TRBJ1-2	TRBD1	few	TGTGCCAGCAGTTTATCCCGGACAGGGAGGGTTGGAGGCTACACCTTC	CASSLSRTGRVGGYTF
TRBV20-1	TRBJ1-1	.	.	TGCAGTGCCCTACTCCCACGAGGGAGCGTCGAGGGCGCGGAGGCTTTCTTT	CSALLPRGSVEGAEAFF
TRBV28	TRBJ2-1	TRBD2	many	TGTGCCAGCAGTTCCCGGACTAGCACGGGAGAGCTTGAGCAGTTCTTC	CASSSRTSTGELEQFF
TRBV7-3	TRBJ2-3	.	.	TGTGCCAGCAGCCCAGATGGCGGGGTGGAAGTAAATACGCAGTATTTT	CASSPDGGVEVNTQYF